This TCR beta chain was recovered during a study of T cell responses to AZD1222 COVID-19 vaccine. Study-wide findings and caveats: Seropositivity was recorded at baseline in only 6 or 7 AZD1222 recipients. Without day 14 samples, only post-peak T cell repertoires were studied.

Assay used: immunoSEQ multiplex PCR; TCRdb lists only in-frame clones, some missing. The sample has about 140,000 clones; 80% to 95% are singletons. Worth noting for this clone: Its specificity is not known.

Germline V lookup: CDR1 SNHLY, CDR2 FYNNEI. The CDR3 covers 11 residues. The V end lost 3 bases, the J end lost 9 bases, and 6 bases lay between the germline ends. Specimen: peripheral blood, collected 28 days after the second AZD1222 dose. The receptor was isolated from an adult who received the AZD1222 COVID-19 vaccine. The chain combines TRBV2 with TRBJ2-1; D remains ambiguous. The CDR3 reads CASSDVIEQFF. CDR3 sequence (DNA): TGTGCCAGCAGTGACGTAATTGAGCAGTTCTTC. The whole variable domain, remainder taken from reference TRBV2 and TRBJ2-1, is EPEVTQTPSHQVTQMGQEVILRCVPISNHLYFYWYRQILGQKVEFLVSFYNNEISEKSEIFDDQFSVERPDGSNFTLKIRSTKLEDSAMYFCASSDVIEQFFGPGTRLTVL.